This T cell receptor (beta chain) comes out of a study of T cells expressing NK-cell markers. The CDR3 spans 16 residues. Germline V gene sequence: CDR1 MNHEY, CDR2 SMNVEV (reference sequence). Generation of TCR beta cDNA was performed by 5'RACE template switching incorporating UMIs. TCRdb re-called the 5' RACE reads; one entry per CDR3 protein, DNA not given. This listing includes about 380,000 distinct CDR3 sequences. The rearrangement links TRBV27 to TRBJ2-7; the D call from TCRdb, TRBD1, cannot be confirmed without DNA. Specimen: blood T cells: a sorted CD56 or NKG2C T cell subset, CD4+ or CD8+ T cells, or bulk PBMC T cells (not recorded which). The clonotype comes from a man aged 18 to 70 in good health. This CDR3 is CASSLGTGKGSYEQYF.